This is a list of T cell receptor beta chains from one sample in a study of blood T cell repertoires in COVID-19. Generated by immunoSEQ multiplex PCR, the TCRdb table keeps only in-frame clones and is missing some. The top ten hold roughly 10% of the sample, which has about 91,000 clones, about 77% seen once. The specimen sequenced was peripheral blood. These receptors all stem from a woman older than 75 with acute or convalescent COVID-19. Both conserved end residues are part of each CDR3. A D gene is named only where the DNA matches it firmly. The size entry is marked missing in some rows and otherwise reads once, few, many or a size class.

clone size	D gene	J gene	V gene	CDR3 protein	CDR3 DNA
NA	NA	TRBJ2-2	TRBV11-1	CASSWKEISGELFF	TGTGCCAGCAGCTGGAAGGAGATTTCCGGGGAGCTGTTTTTT
NA	NA	TRBJ1-2	TRBV6-4	CASSDSIDREDHNYGYTF	TGTGCCAGCAGTGACTCGATCGATCGGGAGGACCACAACTATGGCTACACCTTC
NA	NA	TRBJ1-5	TRBV6-6	CASSYGQGNQPQHF	TGTGCCAGCAGTTACGGGCAGGGAAATCAGCCCCAGCATTTT
NA	NA	TRBJ1-6	TRBV5-4	CASSLTGYNSPLHF	TGTGCCAGCAGCTTGACAGGGTATAATTCACCCCTCCACTTT
NA	NA	TRBJ1-2	TRBV7-2	CASSSGYGYTF	TGTGCCAGCAGCTCCGGGTATGGCTACACCTTC
NA	NA	TRBJ2-7	TRBV18	CASSPTQVSSYEQYF	TGTGCCAGCTCACCAACTCAGGTGTCGTCCTACGAGCAGTACTTC
NA	NA	TRBJ2-5	TRBV5-1	CASSLQETQYF	TGCGCCAGCAGCCTTCAAGAGACCCAGTACTTC
NA	NA	TRBJ1-1	TRBV28	CASRAGHEEAFF	TGTGCCAGCAGGGCGGGGCATGAAGAAGCTTTCTTT
NA	NA	TRBJ2-1	TRBV5-1	CASSSPFPSSLSRQNEQFF	TGCGCCAGCAGCTCCCCGTTCCCCTCCTCACTTTCCAGACAGAATGAGCAGTTCTTC
NA	TRBD1	TRBJ1-1	TRBV28	CASSPSQGSGTEAFF	TGTGCCAGCAGTCCCTCACAGGGGAGTGGTACTGAAGCTTTCTTT
NA	TRBD2	TRBJ2-7	TRBV28	CASSWAGLAGGEQYF	TGTGCCAGCAGTTGGGCGGGACTAGCGGGAGGCGAGCAGTACTTC
NA	NA	TRBJ2-2	TRBV7-2	CASSLDTPGIGELFF	TGTGCCAGCAGCTTAGATACCCCAGGGATCGGGGAGCTGTTTTTT
NA	NA	TRBJ1-5	TRBV19	CASSQLAGEPQHF	TGTGCCAGTAGTCAACTCGCGGGCGAGCCCCAGCATTTT
few	NA	TRBJ1-2	TRBV7-9	CASSLQTAYGYTF	TGTGCCAGCAGCTTACAGACAGCCTATGGCTACACCTTC
NA	NA	TRBJ2-1	TRBV29-1	CSVGERGEQFF	TGCAGCGTTGGAGAAAGGGGGGAGCAGTTCTTC
NA	NA	TRBJ1-2	TRBV10-3	CAISESGGDWGGYTF	TGTGCCATCAGTGAGTCGGGCGGGGATTGGGGAGGCTACACCTTC
NA	NA	TRBJ1-2	TRBV6-5	CASSYVAYYGYTF	TGTGCCAGCAGTTACGTGGCATACTATGGCTACACCTTC
few	NA	TRBJ1-5	TRBV27	CASSLNRGDQPQHF	TGTGCCAGCAGTTTAAATCGGGGTGATCAGCCCCAGCATTTT
NA	TRBD1	TRBJ1-1	TRBV6-5	CASSPGTGEAFF	TGTGCCAGCAGCCCAGGGACAGGTGAAGCTTTCTTT
once	NA	TRBJ2-7	TRBV3-1/TRBV3-2	CASSQDRAYEQYF	TGTGCCAGCAGCCAAGATCGGGCCTACGAGCAGTACTTC
once	NA	TRBJ1-1	TRBV28	CASSFWARREYTEAFF	TGTGCCAGCAGTTTTTGGGCGAGGAGGGAGTACACTGAAGCTTTCTTT
once	NA	TRBJ1-6	TRBV27	CASSWGRGRDNSPLHF	TGTGCCAGCAGTTGGGGGCGGGGGCGCGATAATTCACCCCTCCACTTT
NA	TRBD2	TRBJ2-3	TRBV4-1	CASSQPAGTSNTQYF	TGCGCCAGCAGCCAACCAGCGGGGACCTCGAATACGCAGTATTTT
NA	TRBD1	TRBJ1-1	TRBV13	CASSLLHGTDEAFF	TGTGCCAGCAGCTTACTTCACGGGACAGACGAAGCTTTCTTT
NA	TRBD1	TRBJ1-5	TRBV20-1	CSASPGGNNQPQHF	TGCAGTGCTAGTCCAGGGGGAAACAATCAGCCCCAGCATTTT
NA	TRBD1	TRBJ1-5	TRBV5-1	CASSSGDSSNQPQHF	TGCGCCAGCAGCTCAGGGGACAGCTCGAATCAGCCCCAGCATTTT
NA	NA	TRBJ1-6	TRBV19	CASSLAGRGDSPLHF	TGTGCCAGTAGCCTGGCGGGGAGGGGAGATTCACCCCTCCACTTT
few	NA	TRBJ2-3	TRBV5-6	CASSLVVDTQYF	TGTGCCAGCAGCTTGGTAGTAGATACGCAGTATTTT
NA	NA	TRBJ1-5	TRBV12-5	CASGFMEGSRGPQHF	TGTGCTAGTGGTTTTATGGAGGGGTCCCGTGGGCCCCAGCATTTT
NA	NA	TRBJ2-2	TRBV24-1	CATSAQKSGELFF	TGTGCCACCAGTGCTCAGAAATCCGGGGAGCTGTTTTTT
NA	TRBD1	TRBJ2-3	TRBV11-2	CASSFGQGADTQYF	TGTGCCAGCAGCTTTGGACAGGGAGCAGATACGCAGTATTTT
NA	TRBD2	TRBJ2-1	TRBV4-3	CASSQDRGGSSGNEQFF	TGCGCCAGCAGCCAAGATCGGGGGGGGTCTTCCGGAAATGAGCAGTTCTTC
NA	NA	TRBJ1-5	TRBV30	CAWSVDRNQPQHF	TGTGCCTGGAGTGTTGACAGAAATCAGCCCCAGCATTTT
NA	NA	TRBJ1-1	TRBV5-1	CASSLGQVDEAFF	TGCGCCAGCAGCTTGGGGCAGGTTGATGAAGCTTTCTTT
NA	NA	TRBJ1-2	TRBV7-2	CASSLVGYGYTF	TGTGCCAGCAGCTTAGTCGGTTATGGCTACACCTTC
many	TRBD2	TRBJ2-7	TRBV18	CASSPLLAGAMGEQYF	TGTGCCAGCTCTCCCCTTCTAGCGGGGGCGATGGGGGAGCAGTACTTC
NA	TRBD2	TRBJ2-7	TRBV7-9	CASSLAQRGTYEQYF	TGTGCCAGCAGCTTAGCTCAGCGGGGTACCTACGAGCAGTACTTC
NA	TRBD1	TRBJ1-1	TRBV5-1	CASSIGDRAEAFF	TGCGCCAGCAGCATCGGGGACAGGGCCGAAGCTTTCTTT
NA	NA	TRBJ1-2	TRBV19	CASSPRGANGYTF	TGTGCCAGTAGCCCCCGGGGGGCGAATGGCTACACCTTC
NA	NA	TRBJ2-7	TRBV5-1	CASSSHSYEQYF	TGCGCCAGCAGCTCACATTCCTACGAGCAGTACTTC
NA	TRBD2	TRBJ2-1	TRBV7-3	CASSLSGRRDGQFF	TGTGCCAGCAGCCTGAGCGGGAGGAGGGATGGGCAGTTCTTC